These 9 T cell receptor beta chains were sequenced from one sample in a study of T cell responses to AZD1222 COVID-19 vaccine. The protocol was immunoSEQ multiplex PCR, while the TCRdb copy is restricted to in-frame clones and leaves out a portion. The sample lists 100,000 to 120,000 clones, roughly 90% occurring once. This specimen was peripheral blood, taken 28 days after the second AZD1222 dose. The receptors shown here come from an adult who received the AZD1222 COVID-19 vaccine.

V is TRBV19 and J is TRBJ2-3; 7 nucleotides align to TRBD1. Germline CDR1 reads LNHDA; CDR2 reads SQIVND (reference sequence). This CDR3 comprises 16 residues. The V and J ends lost 5 bases and 4 bases, in that order; junction bases with no gene match: 12. The CDR3 nucleotides are TGTGCCAGTAGTCCCAGGAAGGGGGCCCTAGCAGATACGCAGTATTTT. Translation: CASSPRKGALADTQYF. The whole variable domain, remainder taken from reference TRBV19 and TRBJ2-3, is DGGITQSPKYLFRKEGQNVTLSCEQNLNHDAMYWYRQDPGQGLRLIYYSQIVNDFQKGDIAEGYSVSREKKESFPLTVTSAQKNPTAFYLCASSPRKGALADTQYFGPGTRLTVL.

The count of this clone is one. The chain combines TRBV6-5 with TRBJ2-1; TRBD2 matches 11 bases. V gave up 6 bases and J gave up 6 bases; unmatched junction bases: 7. The CDR3 has 15 residues. Germline-derived CDR1 and CDR2 are MNHEY and SVGAGI. CDR3 protein: CASRPGTSGTNEQFF. The CDR3 DNA reads as TGTGCCAGCAGACCGGGGACTAGCGGAACCAATGAGCAGTTCTTC.

The rearrangement links TRBV7-2 to TRBJ1-2, with D possibly being TRBD1 (6 bases). The CDR3 covers 15 residues. V shed 5 bases and J shed 4 bases, with 17 bases lying between them. Germline-derived CDR1 and CDR2 are SGHTA and FQGNSA. The CDR3 DNA reads as TGTGCCAGCAGCGCCACGACAGGCCGGTTCTATGGCTACACCTTC. Amino acids: CASSATTGRFYGYTF. Filled out from reference TRBV7-2 and TRBJ1-2, the complete variable domain reads GAGVSQSPSNKVTEKGKDVELRCDPISGHTALYWYRQSLGQGLEFLIYFQGNSAPDKSGLPSDRFSAERTGGSVSTLTIQRTQQEDSAVYLCASSATTGRFYGYTFGSGTRLTVV.

The CDR3 DNA reads as TGTGCCAGCGCCGGCGGGACAGGTATAGACTATGGCTACACCTTC. As protein: CASAGGTGIDYGYTF. The J gene is TRBJ1-2, the V gene TRBV6-6; TRBD1 matches 8 bases. Germline CDR1 reads MNHNY; CDR2 reads SVGAGI (reference sequence). The CDR3 has 15 amino acids. V gave up 8 bases and J gave up 3 bases; unmatched junction bases: 11.

The genes are TRBV13 and TRBJ2-1, with 7 positions matching TRBD2. Losses at the gene ends were 4 bases for V and 3 bases for J; bases not matched to a gene: 6. The CDR3 runs to 15 residues. Per germline, CDR1 PRHDT and CDR2 FYEKMQ (reference sequence). The chain's CDR3 is CASSSNRDYYNEQFF. The CDR3 coding sequence is TGTGCCAGCAGCTCTAACCGGGACTACTACAATGAGCAGTTCTTC.

This clone was counted once. This chain joins TRBV3-1 (or the pseudogene TRBV3-2) and TRBJ1-5; TRBD1 might be the D (6 bases). The germline CDR1 and CDR2 sequences are LGHDT and YNNKEL (reference sequence). This CDR3 is 16 amino acids long. The V end was cut by 1 base, the J end by 3 bases, with 13 bases between. CDR3 bases: TGTGCCAGCAGCCAAGGGGGGGGCAGGAACAATCAGCCCCAGCATTTT. Amino acids: CASSQGGGRNNQPQHF.

The CDR3 region is CASSEALAGRGLQAFF. CDR3 bases: TGTGCCAGCAGTGAAGCGCTGGCAGGACGGGGGTTGCAAGCTTTCTTT. The V and J genes are TRBV2 and TRBJ1-1; maybe TRBD1 (5 bases). The CDR3 loop spans 16 amino acids. CDR1 and CDR2 from the germline V gene are SNHLY and FYNNEI. Trimming took off 0 bases at V and 9 bases at J, with 20 bases between the two ends.

The chain uses TRBV12-2 and TRBJ1-2. TRBV12-2 is recorded as a pseudogene. This CDR3 contains 14 residues. The CDR3 sequence is CASRLRGSMYGYTF. As DNA, the CDR3 is TGTGCAAGTCGCTTACGCGGGTCCATGTATGGCTACACCTTC.

This sequence joins TRBV18 and TRBJ2-3; a possible D gene is TRBD2 (5 bases). This CDR3 is built from 15 residues. Trimming pared 0 bases from V and 6 bases from J, leaving 13 bases between. From germline, CDR1 is KGHSH and CDR2 LQKENI. The CDR3, as DNA: TGTGCCAGCTCACCACCGACAAATCCGGGGGATACGCAGTATTTT. Its protein is CASSPPTNPGDTQYF.